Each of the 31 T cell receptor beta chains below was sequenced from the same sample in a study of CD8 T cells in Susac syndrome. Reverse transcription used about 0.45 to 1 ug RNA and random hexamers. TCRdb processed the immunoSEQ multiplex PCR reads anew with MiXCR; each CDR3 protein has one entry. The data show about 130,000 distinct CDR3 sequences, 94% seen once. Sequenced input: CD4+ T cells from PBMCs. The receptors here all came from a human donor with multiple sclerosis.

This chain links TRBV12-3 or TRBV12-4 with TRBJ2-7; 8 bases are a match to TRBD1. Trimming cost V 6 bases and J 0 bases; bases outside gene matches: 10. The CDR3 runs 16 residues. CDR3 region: CASSPSGGRSSYEQYF. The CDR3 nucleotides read TGTGCCAGCAGCCCTTCAGGGGGCAGGAGCTCCTACGAGCAGTACTTC.

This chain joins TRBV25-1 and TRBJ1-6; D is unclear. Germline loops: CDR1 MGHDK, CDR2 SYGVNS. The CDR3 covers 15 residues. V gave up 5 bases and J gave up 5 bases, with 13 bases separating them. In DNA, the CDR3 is TGTGCCAGCAGTTCCTACCGGGTTGATAATTCACCCCTCCACTTT. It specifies CASSSYRVDNSPLHF.

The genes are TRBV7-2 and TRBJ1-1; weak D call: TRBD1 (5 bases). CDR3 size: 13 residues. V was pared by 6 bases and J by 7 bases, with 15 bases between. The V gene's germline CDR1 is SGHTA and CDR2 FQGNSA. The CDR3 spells CASRDAGQIEAFF. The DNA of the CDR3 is TGTGCCAGCAGGGATGCGGGGCAGATTGAAGCTTTCTTT. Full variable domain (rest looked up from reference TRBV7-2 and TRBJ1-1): GAGVSQSPSNKVTEKGKDVELRCDPISGHTALYWYRQSLGQGLEFLIYFQGNSAPDKSGLPSDRFSAERTGGSVSTLTIQRTQQEDSAVYLCASRDAGQIEAFFGQGTRLTVV.

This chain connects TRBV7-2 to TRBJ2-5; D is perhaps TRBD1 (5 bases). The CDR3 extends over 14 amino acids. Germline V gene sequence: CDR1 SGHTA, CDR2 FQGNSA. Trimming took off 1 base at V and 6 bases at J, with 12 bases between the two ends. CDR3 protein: CASSLGSKGKTQYF. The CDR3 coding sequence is TGTGCCAGCAGCTTAGGATCCAAGGGGAAGACCCAGTACTTC.

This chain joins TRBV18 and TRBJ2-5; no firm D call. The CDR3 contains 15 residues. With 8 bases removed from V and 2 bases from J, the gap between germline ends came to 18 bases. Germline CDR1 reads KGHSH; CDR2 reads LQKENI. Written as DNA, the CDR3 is TGTGCCAGCGCTGACGCCCGGCCTCCTCAAGAGACCCAGTACTTC. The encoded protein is CASADARPPQETQYF.

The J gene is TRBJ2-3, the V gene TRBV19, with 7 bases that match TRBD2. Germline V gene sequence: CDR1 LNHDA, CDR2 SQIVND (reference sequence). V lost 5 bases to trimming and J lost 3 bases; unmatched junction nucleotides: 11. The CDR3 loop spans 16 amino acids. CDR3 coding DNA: TGTGCCAGTAGTCGAATAGCGGGTGGGAGTACAGATACGCAGTATTTT. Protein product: CASSRIAGGSTDTQYF.

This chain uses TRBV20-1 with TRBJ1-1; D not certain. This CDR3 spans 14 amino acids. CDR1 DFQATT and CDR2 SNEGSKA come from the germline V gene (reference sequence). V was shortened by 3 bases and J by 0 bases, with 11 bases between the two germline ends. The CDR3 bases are TGCAGTGCTAGCCCCTCCGGGCTGAACACTGAAGCTTTCTTT. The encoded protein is CSASPSGLNTEAFF.

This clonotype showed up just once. CDR3 DNA: TGTGCCATCAGTGAGAGGGCCCCCCTACAGGGGCGAACCTACGAGCAGTACTTC. Its translation is CAISERAPLQGRTYEQYF. This chain links TRBV10-3 with TRBJ2-7, with TRBD1 identical over 7 bases. The CDR3 sequence is 18 residues long. After removal of 2 bases from V and 2 bases from J, the junction contained 15 bases not matched to a gene. CDR1 ENHRY and CDR2 SYGVKD come from the germline V gene.

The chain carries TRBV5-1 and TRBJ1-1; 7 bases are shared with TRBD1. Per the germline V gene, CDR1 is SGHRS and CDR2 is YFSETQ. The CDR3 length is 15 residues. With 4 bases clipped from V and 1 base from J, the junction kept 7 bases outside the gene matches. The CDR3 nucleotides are TGCGCCAGCAGCGTAAGACAGGGACCGAACACTGAAGCTTTCTTT. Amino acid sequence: CASSVRQGPNTEAFF. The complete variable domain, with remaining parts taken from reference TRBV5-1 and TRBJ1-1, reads KAGVTQTPRYLIKTRGQQVTLSCSPISGHRSVSWYQQTPGQGLQFLFEYFSETQRNKGNFPGRFSGRQFSNSRSEMNVSTLELGDSALYLCASSVRQGPNTEAFFGQGTRLTVV.

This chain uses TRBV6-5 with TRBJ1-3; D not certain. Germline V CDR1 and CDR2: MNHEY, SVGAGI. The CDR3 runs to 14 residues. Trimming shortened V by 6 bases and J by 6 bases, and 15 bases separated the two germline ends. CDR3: CASSPYLRENTIYF. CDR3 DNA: TGTGCCAGCAGCCCTTACTTACGGGAAAACACCATATATTTT.

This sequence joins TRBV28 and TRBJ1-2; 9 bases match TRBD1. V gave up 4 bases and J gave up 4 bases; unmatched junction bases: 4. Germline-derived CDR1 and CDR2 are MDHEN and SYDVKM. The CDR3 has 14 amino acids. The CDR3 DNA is TGTGCCAGCAGTTCGGGACAGGGTACCTATGGCTACACCTTC. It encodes CASSSGQGTYGYTF.

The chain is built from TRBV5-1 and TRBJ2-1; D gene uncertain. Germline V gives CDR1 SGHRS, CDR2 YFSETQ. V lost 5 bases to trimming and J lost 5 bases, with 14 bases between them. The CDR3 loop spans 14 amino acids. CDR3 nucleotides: TGCGCCAGCAGTCCTGACTCAGCAAACAATGAGCAGTTCTTC. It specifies CASSPDSANNEQFF.

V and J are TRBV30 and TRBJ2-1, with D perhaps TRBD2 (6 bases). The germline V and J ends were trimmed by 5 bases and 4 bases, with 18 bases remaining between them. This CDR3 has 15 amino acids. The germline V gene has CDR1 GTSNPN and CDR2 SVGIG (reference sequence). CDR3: CAWSWSSGLYNEQFF. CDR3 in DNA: TGTGCCTGGTCATGGAGCTCGGGACTTTACAATGAGCAGTTCTTC.

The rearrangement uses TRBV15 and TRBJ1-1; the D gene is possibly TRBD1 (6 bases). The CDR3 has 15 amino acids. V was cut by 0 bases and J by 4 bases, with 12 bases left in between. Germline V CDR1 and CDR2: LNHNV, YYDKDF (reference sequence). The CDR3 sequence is CATSRDSSGATEAFF. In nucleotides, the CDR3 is TGTGCCACCAGCAGAGATTCTTCAGGGGCCACTGAAGCTTTCTTT.

CDR3 in DNA: TGTGCCAGCAGCCAAGAAAGGGACACTGAAGCTTTCTTT. Its translation is CASSQERDTEAFF. The J gene is TRBJ1-1, the V gene TRBV4-2; unclear D gene. The V and J ends lost 0 bases and 3 bases respectively, with 5 bases between them. Per germline, CDR1 LGHNA and CDR2 YNFKEQ. CDR3 length: 13 residues.

DNA for the CDR3: TGTGCCAGCAGCGTAGGTCTCCGAGGGGCGTCATCAAAGGCCCCTAATGAAAAACTGTTTTTT. It translates to CASSVGLRGASSKAPNEKLFF. The chain couples TRBV9 to TRBJ1-4, with D possibly TRBD1 on 5 matching bases. CDR3 length: 21 residues. V dropped 0 bases and J dropped 3 bases, with 27 bases sitting between them. The germline gives CDR1 SGDLS, CDR2 YYNGEE. Based on the CDR3 plus reference TRBV9 and TRBJ1-4, the full variable domain is DSGVTQTPKHLITATGQRVTLRCSPRSGDLSVYWYQQSLDQGLQFLIQYYNGEERAKGNILERFSAQQFPDLHSELNLSSLELGDSALYFCASSVGLRGASSKAPNEKLFFGSGTQLSVL.

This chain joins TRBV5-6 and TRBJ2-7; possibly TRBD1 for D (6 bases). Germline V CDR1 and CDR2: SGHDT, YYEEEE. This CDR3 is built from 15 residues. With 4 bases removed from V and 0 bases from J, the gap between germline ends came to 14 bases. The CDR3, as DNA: TGTGCCAGCAGCCCCCGGATAGGGGGCTCCTACGAGCAGTACTTC. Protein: CASSPRIGGSYEQYF.

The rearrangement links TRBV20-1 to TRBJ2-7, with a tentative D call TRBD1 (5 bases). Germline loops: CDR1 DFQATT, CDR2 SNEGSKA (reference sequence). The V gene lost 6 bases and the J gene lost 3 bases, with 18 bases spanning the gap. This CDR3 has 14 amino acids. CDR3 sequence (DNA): TGCAGTGCCCTGACAGTTCCCTTAATCTACGAGCAGTACTTC. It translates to CSALTVPLIYEQYF.

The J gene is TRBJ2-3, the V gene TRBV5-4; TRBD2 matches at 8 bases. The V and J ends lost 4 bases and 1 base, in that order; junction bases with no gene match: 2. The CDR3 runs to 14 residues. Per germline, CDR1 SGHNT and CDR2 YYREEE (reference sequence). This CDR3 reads CASSKTSGTDTQYF. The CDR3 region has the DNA TGTGCCAGCAGCAAGACTAGCGGCACAGATACGCAGTATTTT.

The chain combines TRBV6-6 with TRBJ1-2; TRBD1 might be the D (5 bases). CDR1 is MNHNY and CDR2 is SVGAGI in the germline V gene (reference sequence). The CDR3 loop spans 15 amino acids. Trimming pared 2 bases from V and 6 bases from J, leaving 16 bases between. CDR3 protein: CASSYPQGVTDGYTF. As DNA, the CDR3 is TGTGCCAGCAGTTACCCACAAGGGGTTACTGATGGCTACACCTTC.

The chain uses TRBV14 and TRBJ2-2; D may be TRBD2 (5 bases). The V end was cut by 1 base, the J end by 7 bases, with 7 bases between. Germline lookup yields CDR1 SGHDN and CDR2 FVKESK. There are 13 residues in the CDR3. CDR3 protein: CASSQVEGGELFF. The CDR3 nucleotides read TGTGCCAGCAGCCAAGTAGAGGGCGGGGAGCTGTTTTTT.

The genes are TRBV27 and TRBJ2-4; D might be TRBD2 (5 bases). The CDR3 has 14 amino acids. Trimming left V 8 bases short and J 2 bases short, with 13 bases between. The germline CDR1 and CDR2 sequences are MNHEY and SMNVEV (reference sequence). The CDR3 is CASARGPTKNIQYF. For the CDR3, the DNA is TGTGCCAGCGCGAGAGGGCCAACCAAAAACATTCAGTACTTC.

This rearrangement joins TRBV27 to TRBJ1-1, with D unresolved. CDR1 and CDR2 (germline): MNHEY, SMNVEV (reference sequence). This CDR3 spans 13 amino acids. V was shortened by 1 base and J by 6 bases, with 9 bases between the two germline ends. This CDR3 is CASSLWGSAEAFF. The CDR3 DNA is TGTGCCAGCAGTTTATGGGGTTCGGCTGAAGCTTTCTTT.

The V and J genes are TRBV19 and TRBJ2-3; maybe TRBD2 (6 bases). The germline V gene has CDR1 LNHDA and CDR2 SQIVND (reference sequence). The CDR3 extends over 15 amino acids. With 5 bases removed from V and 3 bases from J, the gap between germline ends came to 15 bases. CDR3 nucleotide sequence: TGTGCCAGTAGTCGTGCGGGATTCCGGACAGATACGCAGTATTTT. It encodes CASSRAGFRTDTQYF. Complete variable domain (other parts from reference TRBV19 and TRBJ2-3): DGGITQSPKYLFRKEGQNVTLSCEQNLNHDAMYWYRQDPGQGLRLIYYSQIVNDFQKGDIAEGYSVSREKKESFPLTVTSAQKNPTAFYLCASSRAGFRTDTQYFGPGTRLTVL.

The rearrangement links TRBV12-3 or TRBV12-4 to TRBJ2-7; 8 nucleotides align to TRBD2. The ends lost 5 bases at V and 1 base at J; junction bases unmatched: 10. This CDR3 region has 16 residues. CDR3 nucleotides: TGTGCCAGCAGTCCCCAGATAGCGGGGATATCCTACGAGCAGTACTTC. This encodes CASSPQIAGISYEQYF.

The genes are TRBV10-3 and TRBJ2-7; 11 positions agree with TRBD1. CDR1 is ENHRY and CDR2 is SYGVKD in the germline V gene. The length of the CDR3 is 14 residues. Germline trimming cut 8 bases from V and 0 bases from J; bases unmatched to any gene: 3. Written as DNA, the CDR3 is TGTGCCATCGGTGGGACAGGGGGCTCCTACGAGCAGTACTTC. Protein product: CAIGGTGGSYEQYF.

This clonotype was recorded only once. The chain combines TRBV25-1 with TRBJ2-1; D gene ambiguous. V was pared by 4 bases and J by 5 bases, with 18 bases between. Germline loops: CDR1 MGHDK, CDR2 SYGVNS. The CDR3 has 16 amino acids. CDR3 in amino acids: CASSASLGSKDNEQFF. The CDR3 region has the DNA TGTGCCAGCAGTGCCTCATTGGGTAGCAAGGACAATGAGCAGTTCTTC.

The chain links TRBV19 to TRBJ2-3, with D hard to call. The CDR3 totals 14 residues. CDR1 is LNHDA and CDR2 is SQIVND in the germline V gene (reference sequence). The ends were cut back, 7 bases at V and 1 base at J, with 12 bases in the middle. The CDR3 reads CASMSTRRTDTQYF. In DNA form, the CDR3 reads TGTGCCAGTATGTCAACGCGACGCACAGATACGCAGTATTTT.

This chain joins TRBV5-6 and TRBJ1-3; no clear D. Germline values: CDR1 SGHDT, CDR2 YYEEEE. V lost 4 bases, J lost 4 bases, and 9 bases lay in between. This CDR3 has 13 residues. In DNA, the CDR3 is TGTGCCAGCAGCCCCAGGAGGGGAAACACCATATATTTT. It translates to CASSPRRGNTIYF.

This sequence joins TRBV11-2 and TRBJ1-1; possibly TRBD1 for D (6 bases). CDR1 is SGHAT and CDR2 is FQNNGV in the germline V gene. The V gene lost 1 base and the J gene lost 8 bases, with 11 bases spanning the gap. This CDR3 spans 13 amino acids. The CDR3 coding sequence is TGTGCCAGCAGCTTAGTTACGACAGGCGAAGCTTTCTTT. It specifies CASSLVTTGEAFF.

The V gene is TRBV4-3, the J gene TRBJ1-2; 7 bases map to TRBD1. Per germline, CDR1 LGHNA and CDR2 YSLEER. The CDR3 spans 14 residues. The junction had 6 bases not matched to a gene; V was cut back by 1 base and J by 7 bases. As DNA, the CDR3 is TGCGCCAGCAGCCAAGGAACAGGGGAGGTTGGCTACACCTTC. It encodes CASSQGTGEVGYTF.